Ten or more counts support the clone carrying this T cell receptor (beta chain). This record belongs to a study of neurological immune-mediated disorders. TCRdb re-called the 5' RACE reads with MiXCR, one entry per CDR3 protein. The sample includes some 66,000 distinct CDR3 sequences, around 3.3% of them seen just once. Germline V gives CDR1 MNHNY, CDR2 SVGAGI (reference sequence). The CDR3 extends over 15 amino acids. V was pared by 4 bases and J by 7 bases, with 8 bases of the junction left unmatched. This receptor was obtained from a man aged 35 to 55 with multiple sclerosis. This chain links TRBV6-6 with TRBJ2-1; 9 bases match TRBD2. Source material: PBMCs. In DNA form, the CDR3 reads TGTGCCAGCAGTTCCCCACTAGCGGGTCTGAATGAGCAGTTCTTC. This sequence encodes CASSSPLAGLNEQFF.